Listed here are 30 T cell receptor beta chains from one sample, sequenced in a study of T cell responses to AZD1222 COVID-19 vaccine. The method was immunoSEQ multiplex PCR; TCRdb's version includes in-frame clones alone and lacks a portion of them. Of about 130,000 clones detected, approximately 92% appear once; the ten largest clones hold 0.85% to 1.2%. Sequencing used peripheral blood, obtained 28 days after the second AZD1222 dose. These receptors were obtained from an adult who received the AZD1222 COVID-19 vaccine.

This clone was observed a few times. The chain couples TRBV7-3 to TRBJ1-2, with TRBD1 as a possible D gene (5 bases). Trimming stripped 3 bases from V and 8 bases from J, with 13 bases between. The length of the CDR3 is 13 residues. The germline V gene has CDR1 SGHTA and CDR2 FQGTGA. The CDR3, as DNA: TGTGCCAGCAGCTTGAATCAGGGTATAGGCTACACCTTC. Translating it yields CASSLNQGIGYTF.

The chain uses TRBV28 and TRBJ1-4; 7 bases map to TRBD1. In germline, CDR1 is MDHEN, CDR2 SYDVKM. The CDR3 contains 15 residues. V dropped 4 bases and J dropped 8; count of bases not matched to a gene: 10. The CDR3 here is CASSSSRGIGEKLFF. CDR3 nucleotide sequence: TGTGCCAGCAGTTCCTCCAGGGGGATAGGGGAAAAACTGTTTTTT.

This chain joins TRBV1 and TRBJ1-1; TRBD1 is taken as the D call from the table, unchecked against the DNA. TRBV1 is marked as a pseudogene. This CDR3 is 15 amino acids long. CDR3: CTSSPSTDMNTEAFF. The CDR3 DNA sequence: TGCACCAGCAGCCCTTCGACAGATATGAACACTGAAGCTTTCTTT.

V and J are TRBV30 and TRBJ1-5; D is unresolved. The CDR3 has 15 amino acids. Germline CDR1 reads GTSNPN; CDR2 reads SVGIG (reference sequence). V lost 4 bases and J lost 4, with 17 bases in between. CDR3 in DNA: TGTGCCTGGACCCCCGGTCAGGTCGGGAATCAGCCCCAGCATTTT. Its protein product is CAWTPGQVGNQPQHF.

The genes are TRBV4-1 and TRBJ1-5; perhaps TRBD1 as D (6 bases). The length of the CDR3 is 16 residues. Trimming took 0 bases from V and 3 from J, leaving 12 bases between them. The germline V gene encodes CDR1 MGHRA and CDR2 YSYEKL. This CDR3 is CASSQDFGGVNQPQHF. CDR3 DNA: TGCGCCAGCAGCCAAGATTTTGGGGGCGTCAATCAGCCCCAGCATTTT.

V usage is TRBV28 and J usage is TRBJ2-7; D not resolved. CDR1 MDHEN and CDR2 SYDVKM come from the germline V gene. CDR3 length equals 11 residues. V was cut by 2 bases and J by 2 bases, with 1 base left in between. The CDR3 is CASSLAYEQYF. CDR3 DNA: TGTGCCAGCAGTTTAGCCTACGAGCAGTACTTC.

CDR3 protein: CASSLTPQGSTYEQYF. The DNA for the CDR3 is TGTGCCAGCAGCTTAACCCCCCAGGGCAGTACCTACGAGCAGTACTTC. The V gene is TRBV7-2, the J gene TRBJ2-7; TRBD1 is a possible D gene (5 bases). The V end was cut by 2 bases, the J end by 2 bases, with 16 bases between. Germline assignment: CDR1 SGHTA and CDR2 FQGNSA. The CDR3 has 16 amino acids.

This sequence joins TRBV24-1 and TRBJ2-2; TRBD1 agrees at 8 bases. The CDR3 has 15 amino acids. CDR1 KGHDR and CDR2 SFDVKD come from the germline V gene. J gave up 4 bases and V 5 bases, and 5 bases lay outside the gene matches. The CDR3 loop is CATSARQGITGELFF. CDR3 nucleotide sequence: TGTGCCACCAGTGCCAGACAGGGGATCACCGGGGAGCTGTTTTTT.

V is TRBV2 and J is TRBJ1-5; D is ambiguous. The germline gives CDR1 SNHLY, CDR2 FYNNEI. The CDR3 sequence is 15 residues long. Deletions cut 6 bases from V and 2 bases from J, with 14 bases between. Here the CDR3 reads CASRGGEGGNQPQHF. DNA of the CDR3: TGTGCCAGCAGGGGCGGGGAAGGAGGCAATCAGCCCCAGCATTTT.

The genes are TRBV7-8 and TRBJ2-7; perhaps TRBD1 as D (6 bases). The germline CDR1 and CDR2 sequences are SGHVS and FQNEAQ. Trimming removed 5 bases from V and 9 bases from J, with 20 bases in between. This CDR3 has 14 residues. CDR3 nucleotides: TGTGCCAGCAGCAGCTTACGCACAGGGATGGCGCAGTACTTC. It is translated as CASSSLRTGMAQYF.

As regards this clone: Other nucleotide sequences from this sample produce the same CDR3. J is TRBJ1-2 and V is TRBV2; D remains unclear. Trimming took 3 bases from V and 2 from J, leaving 1 base between them. Germline loops: CDR1 SNHLY, CDR2 FYNNEI. CDR3 size: 11 residues. This CDR3 reads CASSDNYGYTF. In DNA form, the CDR3 reads TGTGCCAGCAGTGACAACTATGGCTACACCTTC.

The chain carries TRBV21-1 and TRBJ2-5; the table names TRBD2, a call not compared with the DNA. TRBV21-1 is designated a pseudogene. The CDR3 consists of 18 residues. Written as DNA, the CDR3 is TGTGCCAGCAGCAAATCCTCAGAGACTAGCGGGCCCCCGCGGACCCAGTACTTC. Amino acids: CASSKSSETSGPPRTQYF.

In its sample, this clone was seen once. The chain has TRBV4-2 and TRBJ2-1; unclear D gene. Per the germline V gene, CDR1 is LGHNA and CDR2 is YNFKEQ. The length of the CDR3 is 12 residues. Trimming removed 5 bases from V and 5 bases from J, with 7 bases in between. In DNA, the CDR3 is TGTGCCAGCAGCGTCGGTCACAATGAGCAGTTCTTC. Translated: CASSVGHNEQFF.

The genes are TRBV3-1 (or the pseudogene TRBV3-2) and TRBJ1-1, with D unclear. The CDR3 length is 13 residues. CDR1 and CDR2 from the germline V gene are LGHDT and YNNKEL (reference sequence). The V and J ends lost 6 bases and 2 bases respectively, with 10 bases between them. The CDR3 spells CASRATQNTEAFF. The CDR3 region has the DNA TGTGCCAGCAGAGCGACGCAAAACACTGAAGCTTTCTTT.

This chain uses TRBV14 with TRBJ1-2; possible D gene TRBD1, 6 bases. This CDR3 is built from 21 residues. From germline, CDR1 is SGHDN and CDR2 FVKESK. V was shortened by 0 bases and J by 2 bases, with 28 bases between the two germline ends. Written as DNA, the CDR3 is TGTGCCAGCAGCCAAGACGGGGGCTTCCGATCAGAGGACCCCTTCAACTATGGCTACACCTTC. Protein product: CASSQDGGFRSEDPFNYGYTF.

The rearrangement joins TRBV5-1 to TRBJ1-3, with 7 nucleotides matching TRBD1. Germline trimming cut 3 bases from V and 8 bases from J; bases unmatched to any gene: 8. The CDR3 runs 14 residues. CDR1 and CDR2 (germline): SGHRS, YFSETQ. This CDR3 is CASSSGQVYDTIYF. The CDR3 region has the DNA TGCGCCAGCAGCTCCGGACAGGTTTATGACACCATATATTTT.

This clone was seen just once. The rearrangement links TRBV18 to TRBJ1-5; 7 bases agree with TRBD1. V lost 0 bases and J lost 6; bases outside the gene matches: 8. Looked up from germline, CDR1 is KGHSH and CDR2 is LQKENI. CDR3 length: 16 amino acids. This chain's CDR3 is CASSPPEGRGLQPQHF. The DNA of the CDR3 is TGTGCCAGCTCACCACCGGAGGGTAGGGGGCTTCAGCCCCAGCATTTT.

V gene TRBV5-1 combines with J gene TRBJ1-2; D possibly corresponds to TRBD1 (6 bases). Germline V lookup: CDR1 SGHRS, CDR2 YFSETQ. The germline V and J ends were trimmed by 4 bases and 4 bases, with 17 bases remaining between them. The CDR3 is made up of 15 amino acids. The CDR3 reads CASSTLQGSFYGYTF. CDR3 nucleotide sequence: TGCGCCAGCAGCACACTACAGGGTTCTTTCTATGGCTACACCTTC.

The chain employs TRBV7-6 and TRBJ1-1, with D possibly matching TRBD1 (6 bases). The germline V gene has CDR1 SGHVS and CDR2 FNYEAQ. V was pared by 1 base and J by 7 bases, with 16 bases between. The CDR3 length is 15 residues. The CDR3 sequence is CASSLGVSQGGEAFF. The CDR3 DNA follows: TGTGCCAGCAGCTTAGGGGTCTCACAGGGAGGTGAAGCTTTCTTT.

In DNA form, the CDR3 reads TGTGCCAGCAGCCCTGGGGGGGATACGCAGTATTTT. Translating gives CASSPGGDTQYF. This rearrangement joins TRBV7-8 to TRBJ2-3, with D possibly being TRBD2 (6 bases). Looked up from germline, CDR1 is SGHVS and CDR2 is FQNEAQ. The V end was cut by 5 bases, the J end by 6 bases, with 9 bases between. This CDR3 contains 12 residues.

The genes are TRBV6-5 and TRBJ1-5; D is unclear. CDR3 length: 14 amino acids. The germline V and J ends were trimmed by 0 bases and 5 bases, with 8 bases remaining between them. The germline V gene has CDR1 MNHEY and CDR2 SVGAGI. CDR3 nucleotide sequence: TGTGCCAGCAGTTACTCAACGGAGTATCAGCCCCAGCATTTT. It yields the protein CASSYSTEYQPQHF.

The chain employs TRBV4-3 and TRBJ1-2; D gene ambiguous. Trimming pared 0 bases from V and 2 bases from J, leaving 7 bases between. The CDR3 runs 14 residues. Per the germline V gene, CDR1 is LGHNA and CDR2 is YSLEER. As DNA, the CDR3 is TGCGCCAGCAGCCAAGATGCCAGGAACTATGGCTACACCTTC. Translation gives CASSQDARNYGYTF.

This chain connects TRBV28 to TRBJ1-1, with D possibly matching TRBD1 (5 bases). CDR3 size: 13 residues. From germline, CDR1 is MDHEN and CDR2 SYDVKM. The V end was cut by 4 bases, the J end by 14 bases, with 20 bases between. The CDR3 reads CASSSRDLMGGFF. In DNA form, the CDR3 reads TGTGCCAGCAGTTCCCGGGACCTGATGGGAGGGTTCTTT.

V is TRBV10-3 and J is TRBJ1-5; D ambiguous. This CDR3 is built from 13 residues. CDR1 ENHRY and CDR2 SYGVKD come from the germline V gene. Trimming took 6 bases from V and 4 from J, leaving 10 bases between them. The CDR3 DNA reads as TGTGCCATCAGGGCCGGTCAAAATCAGCCCCAGCATTTT. Translating gives CAIRAGQNQPQHF.

This clone was seen more than once but under ten times. Compared with germline, one end of the junction differs, possibly owing to a read error. The chain recombines TRBV24-1 with TRBJ2-7, with 13 positions matching TRBD2. The CDR3 consists of 12 residues. The V gene's germline CDR1 is KGHDR and CDR2 SFDVKD. The CDR3 protein is CATSDLGLAGEF. The CDR3 region has the DNA TGTGCCACCAGTGATCTCGGACTAGCGGGAGAATTC.

In DNA form, the CDR3 reads TGTGCCAGCAGTCTCCCGACAGGTTTTTATAGCAATCAGCCCCAGCATTTT. This gives the protein CASSLPTGFYSNQPQHF. The V and J genes are TRBV28 and TRBJ1-5; D might be TRBD1 (6 bases). Germline V gives CDR1 MDHEN, CDR2 SYDVKM. There are 17 residues in the CDR3. The V and J ends lost 5 bases and 0 bases respectively, with 17 bases between them.

The chain uses TRBV5-6 and TRBJ2-1; maybe TRBD2 (6 bases). Germline values: CDR1 SGHDT, CDR2 YYEEEE. V was clipped by 2 bases and J by 8 bases, with 14 bases between them. CDR3 length: 14 residues. The CDR3 region is CASSFDLGGDEQFF. CDR3 coding DNA: TGTGCCAGCAGCTTCGACCTCGGCGGGGATGAGCAGTTCTTC.

The chain uses TRBV18 and TRBJ2-3, with a tentative D call TRBD1 (5 bases). The CDR3 sequence is 15 residues long. The germline gives CDR1 KGHSH, CDR2 LQKENI. V was pared by 3 bases and J by 0 bases, with 10 bases between. Written as DNA, the CDR3 is TGTGCCAGCTCACCCGACAGATCTAGCACAGATACGCAGTATTTT. Its translation: CASSPDRSSTDTQYF.

This sequence joins TRBV18 and TRBJ2-5, with a possible D match to TRBD2 (6 bases). CDR1 and CDR2 from the germline V gene are KGHSH and LQKENI. The CDR3 is 14 amino acids. The V end lost 3 bases, the J end lost 4 bases, and 12 bases lay between the germline ends. The CDR3 region has the DNA TGTGCCAGCTCACCCCCGGGAGTCGGAGAGACCCAGTACTTC. Translated: CASSPPGVGETQYF.

This clone was recorded a few times. J is TRBJ2-3 and V is TRBV3-1 (or the pseudogene TRBV3-2); D may be TRBD2 (5 bases). V was shortened by 2 bases and J by 3 bases, with 6 bases between the two germline ends. Germline CDR1 and CDR2: LGHDT and YNNKEL (reference sequence). The CDR3 covers 13 residues. In nucleotides, the CDR3 is TGTGCCAGCAGCCAACGGGGTACAGATACGCAGTATTTT. Amino acids: CASSQRGTDTQYF.